A single sample gave rise to the 4 T cell receptor beta chains below, sequenced in a study of T cell repertoires in cytomegalovirus infection. MiXCR, applied by TCRdb to the reads, yields one record per CDR3 protein. Of approximately 730,000 distinct CDR3 sequences listed, approximately 32% are singletons. For these TCRs, the target antigens are not known. This specimen consisted of cultured CD8+ T cells from PBMCs, obtained from culture after CMV antigen stimulation. These receptors were obtained from a human donor in good health (CMV status not recorded). Some clones in this sample may be carry-over from other donors' samples.

This clonotype has a handful of counts. The J gene is TRBJ1-5, the V gene TRBV27; D uncertain. V gave up 4 bases and J gave up 11 bases, with 9 bases separating them. CDR3 length: 11 amino acids. Germline V CDR1 and CDR2: MNHEY, SMNVEV (reference sequence). Written as DNA, the CDR3 is TGTGCCAGCAGTTCCGGAAGGTCCCAGCATTTT. The encoded protein is CASSSGRSQHF.

This clonotype was seen many times. This sequence joins TRBV27 and TRBJ2-6; D is unresolved. CDR1 MNHEY and CDR2 SMNVEV come from the germline V gene (reference sequence). The CDR3 contains 15 residues. The ends were cut back, 3 bases at V and 2 bases at J, with 8 bases in the middle. This CDR3 reads CASSFGEAGANVLTF. The CDR3 DNA follows: TGTGCCAGCAGTTTTGGAGAGGCTGGGGCCAACGTCCTGACTTTC.

CDR3 nucleotides: TGTGCCAGCAGCCACCTGAAGGGAGGGACAGCTAATGAAAAACTGTTTTTT. It codes for CASSHLKGGTANEKLFF. This rearrangement joins TRBV4-2 to TRBJ1-4; TRBD1 matches at 7 bases. Germline CDR1 and CDR2: LGHNA and YNFKEQ. J gave up 3 bases and V 3 bases, and 10 bases lay outside the gene matches. The length of the CDR3 is 17 residues.

This clonotype was counted a few times. The V call is TRBV10-3, the J call TRBJ2-5; 9 bases agree with TRBD2. The length of the CDR3 is 13 residues. V was clipped by 11 bases and J by 4 bases; unmatched bases: 8. Germline lookup yields CDR1 ENHRY and CDR2 SYGVKD. CDR3 coding DNA: TGTGCCGTCCATAGCGGGGGCGGAGAGACCCAGTACTTC. Translation gives CAVHSGGGETQYF.